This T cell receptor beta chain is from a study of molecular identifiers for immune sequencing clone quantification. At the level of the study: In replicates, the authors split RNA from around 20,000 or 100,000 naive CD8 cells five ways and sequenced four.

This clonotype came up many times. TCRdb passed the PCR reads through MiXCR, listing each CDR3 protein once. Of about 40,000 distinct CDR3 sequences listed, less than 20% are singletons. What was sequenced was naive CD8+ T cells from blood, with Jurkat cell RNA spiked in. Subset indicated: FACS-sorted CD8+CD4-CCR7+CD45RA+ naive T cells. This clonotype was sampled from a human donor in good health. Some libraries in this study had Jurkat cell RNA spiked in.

CDR3 DNA sequence: TGTGCCAGCAGTTACGGGACACTTTCTGGAAACACCATATATTTT. This sequence encodes CASSYGTLSGNTIYF. The rearrangement uses TRBV6-5 and TRBJ1-3; tentative D call: TRBD1 (6 bases). The CDR3 is made up of 15 amino acids. Per germline, CDR1 MNHEY and CDR2 SVGAGI. V was trimmed by 2 bases and J by 1 base, leaving 9 bases between them.